These T cell receptor beta chains were read from a single sample in a study of response to subunit inactivated influenza vaccine. TCRdb re-called the RT-PCR reads through MiXCR, storing one row per CDR3 protein. The sample lists roughly 700,000 distinct CDR3 sequences, approximately 14% occurring once. The source material was PBMCs from blood, sampled roughly 2 weeks before vaccination. These receptors all come from a man between 50 and 59 years old who received an inactivated influenza vaccine. The CDR3 runs from the conserved cysteine through the conserved F or W. Each record gives: D gene, clone size, J gene, V gene, CDR3 DNA, CDR3 protein. A D gene is named only where the DNA matches it firmly. Expanded clones are given a class, and other clones once, few, many or no size at all.

d_gene: NA
abundance: NA
j_gene: TRBJ1-1
v_gene: TRBV10-2
CDR3nt: TGCGCCAGCTATCAGGCTGGAGCTTTCTTT
CDR3aa: CASYQAGAFF

d_gene: NA
abundance: few
j_gene: TRBJ2-7
v_gene: TRBV6-2/TRBV6-3
CDR3nt: TGTGCCAGTACGCGGTTAAGAGGCGAGCAGTACTTC
CDR3aa: CASTRLRGEQYF

d_gene: TRBD1
abundance: few
j_gene: TRBJ2-7
v_gene: TRBV3-1
CDR3nt: TGTGCCAGCAGACACAGGGGGTCCTACGAGCAGTACTTC
CDR3aa: CASRHRGSYEQYF

d_gene: NA
abundance: few
j_gene: TRBJ2-5
v_gene: TRBV5-5
CDR3nt: TGTGCCAGCAGCTTGACTCTCAGGGACCAGTACTTC
CDR3aa: CASSLTLRDQYF

d_gene: TRBD1
abundance: many
j_gene: TRBJ2-7
v_gene: TRBV12-3/TRBV12-4
CDR3nt: TGTGCCAGCAGTTTATTGGGACAGATAAATTCCTACGAGCAGTACTTC
CDR3aa: CASSLLGQINSYEQYF

d_gene: NA
abundance: NA
j_gene: TRBJ2-5
v_gene: TRBV12-3/TRBV12-4
CDR3nt: TGTGCCAGCACCCTGGACTACGAAGAGACCCAGTACTTC
CDR3aa: CASTLDYEETQYF

d_gene: NA
abundance: many
j_gene: TRBJ1-1
v_gene: TRBV4-3
CDR3nt: TGCGCCAGCAGCCAAGATCCGCGGTATACTGAAGCTTTCTTT
CDR3aa: CASSQDPRYTEAFF

d_gene: NA
abundance: NA
j_gene: TRBJ2-5
v_gene: TRBV19
CDR3nt: TGTGCCAGTAGTATACTAGACGAAGAGACCCAGTACTTC
CDR3aa: CASSILDEETQYF

d_gene: NA
abundance: NA
j_gene: TRBJ2-4
v_gene: TRBV4-3
CDR3nt: TGCGCCAGCAGCCAAGATATGGGGGCTAACATTCAGTACTTC
CDR3aa: CASSQDMGANIQYF

d_gene: NA
abundance: few
j_gene: TRBJ1-1
v_gene: TRBV5-6
CDR3nt: TGTGCCAGCAGCTGGGACACGGGGAACACTGAAGCTTTCTTT
CDR3aa: CASSWDTGNTEAFF

d_gene: NA
abundance: NA
j_gene: TRBJ2-1
v_gene: TRBV18
CDR3nt: TGTGCCAGCTCACCTATAACCGGGTCTCCATCCAATGAGCAGTTCTTC
CDR3aa: CASSPITGSPSNEQFF

d_gene: TRBD1
abundance: NA
j_gene: TRBJ1-1
v_gene: TRBV5-1
CDR3nt: TGCGCCAGCAGCTTAGAGGGGGCTTGGAACACTGAAGCTTTCTTT
CDR3aa: CASSLEGAWNTEAFF

d_gene: TRBD1
abundance: many
j_gene: TRBJ1-6
v_gene: TRBV20-1
CDR3nt: TGCAGTGTGTGGGGACAGGGAGATTCACCCCTCCACTTT
CDR3aa: CSVWGQGDSPLHF

d_gene: NA
abundance: NA
j_gene: TRBJ1-2
v_gene: TRBV7-8
CDR3nt: TGTGCCAGCAGCTTACTCATAGCAGGGACTAACTATGGCTACACCTTC
CDR3aa: CASSLLIAGTNYGYTF

d_gene: TRBD1
abundance: NA
j_gene: TRBJ1-4
v_gene: TRBV28
CDR3nt: TGTGCCAGCAGTTTAAGCGGAACTGGACAGGGTCCGGCTAGCTATGAAAAACTGTTTTTT
CDR3aa: CASSLSGTGQGPASYEKLFF

d_gene: NA
abundance: NA
j_gene: TRBJ1-3
v_gene: TRBV5-1
CDR3nt: TGCGCCAGCAGCCCTGGTTTCGCCTCTGGAAACACCATATATTTT
CDR3aa: CASSPGFASGNTIYF

d_gene: NA
abundance: NA
j_gene: TRBJ2-5
v_gene: TRBV28
CDR3nt: TGTGCCAGCAGTTTGACTGACGGGTACCAGTACTTC
CDR3aa: CASSLTDGYQYF

d_gene: NA
abundance: NA
j_gene: TRBJ2-3
v_gene: TRBV5-1
CDR3nt: TGCGCCAGCAGCGCCAGGGTTTTGACAGATACGCAGTATTTT
CDR3aa: CASSARVLTDTQYF

d_gene: TRBD1
abundance: NA
j_gene: TRBJ1-2
v_gene: TRBV28
CDR3nt: TGTGCCAGCAGGCTTCCGGGACAGGGCTATGGCTACACCTTC
CDR3aa: CASRLPGQGYGYTF

d_gene: TRBD1
abundance: NA
j_gene: TRBJ2-4
v_gene: TRBV15
CDR3nt: TGTGCCACCAGCTCCCGGACAGGGGTCATTCAGTACTTC
CDR3aa: CATSSRTGVIQYF

d_gene: NA
abundance: few
j_gene: TRBJ1-1
v_gene: TRBV6-2/TRBV6-3
CDR3nt: TGTGCCAGCAGAACACTGACTGAAGCTTTCTTT
CDR3aa: CASRTLTEAFF

d_gene: NA
abundance: NA
j_gene: TRBJ1-5
v_gene: TRBV20-1
CDR3nt: TGCAGTGCTAGGCGGTTGCGCAGTCAGCCCCAGCATTTT
CDR3aa: CSARRLRSQPQHF

d_gene: NA
abundance: NA
j_gene: TRBJ2-3
v_gene: TRBV20-1
CDR3nt: TGCAGTGCTAGAACGGGTGGGGCTAGCTTCACAGATACGCAGTATTTT
CDR3aa: CSARTGGASFTDTQYF

d_gene: TRBD1
abundance: many
j_gene: TRBJ2-4
v_gene: TRBV9
CDR3nt: TGTGCCAGCAGCGTTGACAGGGGCATTCAGTACTTC
CDR3aa: CASSVDRGIQYF

d_gene: TRBD2
abundance: NA
j_gene: TRBJ2-7
v_gene: TRBV7-2
CDR3nt: TGTGCCAGCAGCTTAGCCCGACTAGCGGGAGGTCTTAACGAGCAGTACTTC
CDR3aa: CASSLARLAGGLNEQYF

d_gene: NA
abundance: many
j_gene: TRBJ1-3
v_gene: TRBV5-1
CDR3nt: TGCGCCAGCAGCCCGGATGGCAGGGAAGGAAACACCATATATTTT
CDR3aa: CASSPDGREGNTIYF